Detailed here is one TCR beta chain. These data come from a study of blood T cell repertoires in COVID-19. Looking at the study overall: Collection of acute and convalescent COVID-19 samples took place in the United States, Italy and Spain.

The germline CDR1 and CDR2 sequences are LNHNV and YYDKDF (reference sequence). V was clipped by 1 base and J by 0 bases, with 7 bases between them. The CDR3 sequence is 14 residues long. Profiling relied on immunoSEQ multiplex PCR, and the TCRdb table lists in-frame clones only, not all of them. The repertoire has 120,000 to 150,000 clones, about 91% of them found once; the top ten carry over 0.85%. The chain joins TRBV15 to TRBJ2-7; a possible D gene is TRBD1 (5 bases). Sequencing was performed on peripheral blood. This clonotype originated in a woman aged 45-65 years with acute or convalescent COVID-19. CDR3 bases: TGTGCCACCAGCAGAGGACAGATCTCCTACGAGCAGTACTTC. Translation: CATSRGQISYEQYF.